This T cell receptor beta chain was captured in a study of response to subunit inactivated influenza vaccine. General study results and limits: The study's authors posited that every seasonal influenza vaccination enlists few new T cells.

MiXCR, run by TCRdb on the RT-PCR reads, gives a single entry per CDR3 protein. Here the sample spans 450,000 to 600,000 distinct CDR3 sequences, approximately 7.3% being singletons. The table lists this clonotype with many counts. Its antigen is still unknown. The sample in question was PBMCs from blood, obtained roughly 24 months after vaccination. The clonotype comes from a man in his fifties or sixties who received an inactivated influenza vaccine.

The CDR3 protein is CASSLAPGLAGAETQYF. CDR3 sequence (DNA): TGCGCCAGCAGCTTGGCACCGGGACTAGCGGGAGCAGAGACCCAGTACTTC. This chain joins TRBV5-1 and TRBJ2-5; TRBD2 matches at 14 bases. Germline V lookup: CDR1 SGHRS, CDR2 YFSETQ. This CDR3 region has 17 residues. V was clipped by 0 bases and J by 4 bases; unmatched bases: 5. The whole variable domain, filled in from reference TRBV5-1 and TRBJ2-5, reads KAGVTQTPRYLIKTRGQQVTLSCSPISGHRSVSWYQQTPGQGLQFLFEYFSETQRNKGNFPGRFSGRQFSNSRSEMNVSTLELGDSALYLCASSLAPGLAGAETQYFGPGTRLLVL.